These T cell receptor beta chains were read from a single sample in a study of shared clonotypes between healthy human individuals. Data came from immunoSEQ multiplex PCR; TCRdb stores just in-frame clones and leaves some out. In the table there are approximately 2,300,000 clones, around 90% of which are singletons. Source material: naive CD4+ T cells from PBMCs. These receptors were taken from a man aged 18 to 29 in good health. Some clones in this sample may be carry-over from other donors' samples. CDR3s leave out the opening cysteine and the closing phenylalanine or tryptophan. The D gene is left open where the match is weak.

v_gene: TRBV5-6
d_gene: TRBD1
j_gene: TRBJ2-7
CDR3aa: ASSLRGQDDRTS

v_gene: TRBV4-1
d_gene: NA
j_gene: TRBJ1-1
CDR3aa: ASSPQTWENTEAF

v_gene: TRBV27
d_gene: NA
j_gene: TRBJ2-7
CDR3aa: ASSPIGQPDSYEQY

v_gene: TRBV10-3
d_gene: NA
j_gene: TRBJ2-3
CDR3aa: AISGLGGSTDTQY

v_gene: TRBV10-1
d_gene: NA
j_gene: TRBJ1-5
CDR3aa: ASSESGVQPQH

v_gene: TRBV7-9
d_gene: NA
j_gene: TRBJ1-1
CDR3aa: ASSVEGFEAF

v_gene: TRBV11-2
d_gene: TRBD2
j_gene: TRBJ2-7
CDR3aa: ASSGSTTSDSSYEQY

v_gene: TRBV6-5
d_gene: TRBD1
j_gene: TRBJ2-1
CDR3aa: ASSWTGIDNEQF

v_gene: TRBV27
d_gene: TRBD2
j_gene: TRBJ2-3
CDR3aa: ASSFGGSGLADTQY

v_gene: TRBV6-6
d_gene: TRBD1
j_gene: TRBJ1-2
CDR3aa: ASSYSGTGGSGYT

v_gene: TRBV9
d_gene: NA
j_gene: TRBJ2-5
CDR3aa: ASSGDGWETQY

v_gene: TRBV9
d_gene: NA
j_gene: TRBJ2-7
CDR3aa: ASSVDLQGNDEQY

v_gene: TRBV7-2
d_gene: TRBD2
j_gene: TRBJ2-3
CDR3aa: ASSLARASGRAGTDTQY

v_gene: TRBV14
d_gene: TRBD1
j_gene: TRBJ1-1
CDR3aa: ASSQAYGTGGNTEAF

v_gene: TRBV9
d_gene: TRBD2
j_gene: TRBJ2-1
CDR3aa: ASSVDPGRNEQF

v_gene: TRBV5-1
d_gene: NA
j_gene: TRBJ1-2
CDR3aa: ASSLTGPYGYT

v_gene: TRBV6-5
d_gene: TRBD1
j_gene: TRBJ1-5
CDR3aa: ASSRQQGAYQPQH

v_gene: TRBV18
d_gene: NA
j_gene: TRBJ1-3
CDR3aa: ASSSSGNSGNTIY

v_gene: TRBV19
d_gene: NA
j_gene: TRBJ2-7
CDR3aa: ASSSGYEQY

v_gene: TRBV20-1
d_gene: NA
j_gene: TRBJ1-3
CDR3aa: SAPMGNTIY

v_gene: TRBV10-2
d_gene: TRBD1
j_gene: TRBJ1-3
CDR3aa: ASSDGDRGENTIY

v_gene: TRBV7-9
d_gene: NA
j_gene: TRBJ1-2
CDR3aa: ASSGLGGGYT

v_gene: TRBV9
d_gene: NA
j_gene: TRBJ1-5
CDR3aa: ASSAGPSRIGQPQH

v_gene: TRBV7-9
d_gene: TRBD1
j_gene: TRBJ2-5
CDR3aa: ASSLRTGQETQY

v_gene: TRBV11-2
d_gene: NA
j_gene: TRBJ2-7
CDR3aa: ASSMVPVQSREQY

v_gene: TRBV11-2
d_gene: TRBD2
j_gene: TRBJ2-1
CDR3aa: ASSFEGLAGMSNEQF

v_gene: TRBV14
d_gene: NA
j_gene: TRBJ1-1
CDR3aa: ASSQDRNTEAF

v_gene: TRBV5-1
d_gene: NA
j_gene: TRBJ1-4
CDR3aa: ASSLAPDPNEKLF

v_gene: TRBV15
d_gene: TRBD2
j_gene: TRBJ2-1
CDR3aa: ATSSRLAGGDEQF

v_gene: TRBV15
d_gene: TRBD1
j_gene: TRBJ1-2
CDR3aa: ATSRDPQGAQGYT

v_gene: TRBV28
d_gene: TRBD2
j_gene: TRBJ2-5
CDR3aa: ASRWTSGRETQY

v_gene: TRBV13
d_gene: NA
j_gene: TRBJ2-3
CDR3aa: ASSLLTADTQY

v_gene: TRBV7-3
d_gene: NA
j_gene: TRBJ2-3
CDR3aa: ASSLAGNGADTQY

v_gene: TRBV18
d_gene: NA
j_gene: TRBJ2-2
CDR3aa: ASSPLQGANTGELF

v_gene: TRBV19
d_gene: TRBD1
j_gene: TRBJ2-2
CDR3aa: ASSKQTGGNTGELF

v_gene: TRBV7-8
d_gene: NA
j_gene: TRBJ1-2
CDR3aa: ASSLILGGVEGYT

v_gene: TRBV7-3
d_gene: TRBD1
j_gene: TRBJ1-2
CDR3aa: ASSLTGTDLRYT

v_gene: TRBV7-8
d_gene: TRBD1
j_gene: TRBJ1-5
CDR3aa: ASSYHRDRGYQPQH

v_gene: TRBV16
d_gene: TRBD2
j_gene: TRBJ2-3
CDR3aa: ASSQLRTSGTDTQY

v_gene: TRBV14
d_gene: TRBD1
j_gene: TRBJ1-1
CDR3aa: ASSQTGTGYAEAF

v_gene: TRBV18
d_gene: NA
j_gene: TRBJ1-2
CDR3aa: ASSPGSSGYT

v_gene: TRBV5-1
d_gene: NA
j_gene: TRBJ2-2
CDR3aa: ASSLNSWRGGTGELF

v_gene: TRBV5-1
d_gene: NA
j_gene: TRBJ2-1
CDR3aa: ASAPGSSYNEQF

v_gene: TRBV4-2
d_gene: NA
j_gene: TRBJ1-5
CDR3aa: ASSQDPGQPQH

v_gene: TRBV6-8
d_gene: TRBD2
j_gene: TRBJ2-7
CDR3aa: ARLGAGGSYEQY

v_gene: TRBV30
d_gene: NA
j_gene: TRBJ1-1
CDR3aa: AWSARPGHLNTEAF

v_gene: TRBV25-1
d_gene: TRBD1
j_gene: NA
CDR3aa: ASGQGAIYEQY

v_gene: TRBV7-7
d_gene: TRBD2
j_gene: TRBJ2-1
CDR3aa: ASSLLAGENNEQF

v_gene: TRBV28
d_gene: NA
j_gene: TRBJ2-7
CDR3aa: ASSTLSYEQY

v_gene: TRBV19
d_gene: TRBD1
j_gene: TRBJ2-4
CDR3aa: ASNRGTGEDIQY

v_gene: TRBV5-6
d_gene: TRBD2
j_gene: TRBJ2-3
CDR3aa: ASSLEGLASRDTQY

v_gene: TRBV28
d_gene: NA
j_gene: TRBJ1-3
CDR3aa: ASRVFSGNTIY

v_gene: TRBV14
d_gene: NA
j_gene: TRBJ1-3
CDR3aa: ASSQDDFSGNTIY

v_gene: TRBV6-1
d_gene: TRBD2
j_gene: TRBJ2-1
CDR3aa: ASSGTSGAYNEQF